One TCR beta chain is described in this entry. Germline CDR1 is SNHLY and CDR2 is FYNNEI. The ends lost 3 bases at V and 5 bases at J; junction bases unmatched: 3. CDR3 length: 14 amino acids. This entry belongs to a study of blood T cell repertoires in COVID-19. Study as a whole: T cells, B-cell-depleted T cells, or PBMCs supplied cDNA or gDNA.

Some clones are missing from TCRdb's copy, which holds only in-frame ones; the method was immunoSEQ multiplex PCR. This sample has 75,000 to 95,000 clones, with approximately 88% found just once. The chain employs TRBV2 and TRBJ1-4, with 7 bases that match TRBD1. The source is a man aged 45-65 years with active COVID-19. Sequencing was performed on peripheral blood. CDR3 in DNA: TGTGCCAGCAGTGATGACAGGGCGAATGAAAAACTGTTTTTT. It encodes CASSDDRANEKLFF. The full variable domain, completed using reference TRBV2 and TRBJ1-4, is EPEVTQTPSHQVTQMGQEVILRCVPISNHLYFYWYRQILGQKVEFLVSFYNNEISEKSEIFDDQFSVERPDGSNFTLKIRSTKLEDSAMYFCASSDDRANEKLFFGSGTQLSVL.